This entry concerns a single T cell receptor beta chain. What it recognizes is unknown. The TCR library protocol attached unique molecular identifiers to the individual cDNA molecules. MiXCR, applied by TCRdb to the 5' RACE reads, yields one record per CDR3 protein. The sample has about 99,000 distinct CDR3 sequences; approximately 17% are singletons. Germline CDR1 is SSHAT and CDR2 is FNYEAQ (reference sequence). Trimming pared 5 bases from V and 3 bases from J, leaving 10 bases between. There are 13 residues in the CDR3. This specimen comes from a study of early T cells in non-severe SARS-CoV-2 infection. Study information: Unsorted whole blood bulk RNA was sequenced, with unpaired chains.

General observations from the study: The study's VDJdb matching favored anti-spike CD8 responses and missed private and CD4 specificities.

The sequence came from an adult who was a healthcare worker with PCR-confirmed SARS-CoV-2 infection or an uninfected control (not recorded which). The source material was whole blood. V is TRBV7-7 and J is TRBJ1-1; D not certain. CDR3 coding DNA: TGTGCCAGCAGCCGCCTTTATGACACTGAAGCTTTCTTT. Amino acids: CASSRLYDTEAFF.